A selection of T cell receptor beta chains follows, all from one sample in a study of blood T cells in healthy people across ages. TCRdb re-called the 5' RACE reads with MiXCR, one entry per CDR3 protein. The data contain hundreds of thousands of distinct CDR3 sequences, about 61% of them singletons. Sequencing was done on a sample of blood. All receptors derive from a man aged 35-49 years in good health. The CDR3 runs from the conserved cysteine through the conserved F or W. The D gene is left open where the match is weak. The size of a clone is reported for some rows only, either as once, few or many, or as a class for expanded clones.

clone_size j_call v_call d_call cdr3_nt cdr3_aa
NA TRBJ1-2 TRBV5-5 NA TGTGCCAGCAACCCAGATTCGACGGTGAGCTACACCTTC CASNPDSTVSYTF
NA TRBJ1-2 TRBV6-2/TRBV6-3 NA TGTGCCAGCAGTCTCCAGACGTCTAACTATGGCTACACCTTC CASSLQTSNYGYTF
once TRBJ2-3 TRBV6-1 NA TGTGCCAGCACCCGACTTAGGACAGATACGCAGTATTTT CASTRLRTDTQYF
NA TRBJ1-2 TRBV7-3 NA TGTGCCAGCAGCTTCCACCCTAACAGGGAAGCTAACTATGGCTACACCTTC CASSFHPNREANYGYTF
NA TRBJ2-6 TRBV9 NA TGTGCCAGCAGCGTATGGCCTAGTTACGACTCTGGGGCCAACGTCCTGACTTTC CASSVWPSYDSGANVLTF
NA TRBJ1-1 TRBV12-3/TRBV12-4 NA TGTGCCAGCAGACGCCCTAACAGGGTCACTGAAGCTTTCTTT CASRRPNRVTEAFF
NA TRBJ1-2 TRBV5-6 NA TGTGCCAGCAGCGGACGGGGACCGAACTATGGCTACACCTTC CASSGRGPNYGYTF
NA TRBJ2-1 TRBV6-1 NA TGTGCCAGCAGTGAAATTAGAGGATCCTACAATGAGCAGTTCTTC CASSEIRGSYNEQFF
NA TRBJ1-5 TRBV4-3 TRBD1 TGCGCCAGCAGCGCCGGGACAGGTTTTAAACCCCAGCATTTT CASSAGTGFKPQHF
few TRBJ2-5 TRBV4-3 TRBD1 TGCGCCAGCAGCCAGGACAGGGGGTGGGAGACCCAGTACTTC CASSQDRGWETQYF
once TRBJ1-1 TRBV5-1 TRBD1 TGCGCCAGCAGCTCGACAGGGGGTAGAGAGGCCACTGAAGCTTTCTTT CASSSTGGREATEAFF
NA TRBJ2-1 TRBV10-3 NA TGTGCCATCAGTGAGTCGATGGGCAACAATGAGCAGTTCTTC CAISESMGNNEQFF
NA TRBJ2-5 TRBV28 TRBD2 TGTGCCGGCTCCCAATCAGCGGGAGGGGAGACCCAGTACTTC CAGSQSAGGETQYF
NA TRBJ1-5 TRBV7-6 TRBD1 TGTGCCAGCAGCCCAGGACAGGGGGGTTCTCAGCCCCAGCATTTT CASSPGQGGSQPQHF
NA TRBJ2-1 TRBV29-1 NA TGCAGCGTCGCTAGCGCCTACAATGGGCAGTTCTTC CSVASAYNGQFF
few TRBJ1-5 TRBV10-3 NA TGTGCCATCAGTGACGTTGTGGGGATGGAATCCCAGCATTTT CAISDVVGMESQHF
NA TRBJ1-6 TRBV12-3/TRBV12-4 NA TGTGCCAGCACCCGCCAGGGAGGGGTAGGTTCACCCCTCCACTTT CASTRQGGVGSPLHF
NA TRBJ2-4 TRBV4-2 NA TGTGCCAGCAGCCAAGTAGAGACGGGGAGCGCCAAAAACATTCAGTACTTC CASSQVETGSAKNIQYF
few TRBJ2-3 TRBV14 NA TGTGCCAGCAGCGACAGGCTCACAGATACGCAGTATTTT CASSDRLTDTQYF
NA TRBJ2-1 TRBV11-2 TRBD2 TGTGCCAGCAGCTCCGATACGGGGACTAGCGGGATCCTCAGCTCCTACAATGAGCAGTTCTTC CASSSDTGTSGILSSYNEQFF
few TRBJ2-7 TRBV12-5 TRBD2 TGTGCTAGTGGTTTGGTGACTAGCGGCTCCTACGAGCAGTACTTC CASGLVTSGSYEQYF
NA TRBJ2-5 TRBV6-1 NA TGTGCCAGCAGGGACGACAGAGGGGAGACCCAGTACTTC CASRDDRGETQYF
NA TRBJ2-5 TRBV28 NA TGTGCCGGGTCTCCGCAGGGTTATCAAGAGACCCAGTACTTC CAGSPQGYQETQYF
NA TRBJ2-1 TRBV9 TRBD1 TGTGCCAGCAGCAAGGGACAGGGGGAAGACAATGAGCAGTTCTTC CASSKGQGEDNEQFF
NA TRBJ2-1 TRBV2 TRBD2 TGTGCCAGCGACACTAGCGCCTACAATGAGCAGTTCTTC CASDTSAYNEQFF
NA TRBJ1-2 TRBV14 NA TGTGCCAGCAGCCAACAGAGGGACTATGGCTACACCTTC CASSQQRDYGYTF
NA TRBJ2-3 TRBV7-2 TRBD2 TGTGCCAGCAGCTTAGGGGAGGGGACAGATACGCAGTATTTT CASSLGEGTDTQYF
few TRBJ2-1 TRBV20-1 NA TGCAGTGCTAGAAGCGACTACGAACACTACAATGAGCAGTTCTTC CSARSDYEHYNEQFF
NA TRBJ2-7 TRBV9 TRBD2 TGTGCCAGCAGCGAAGCGGGAGCCCTGGGCGAGCAGTACTTC CASSEAGALGEQYF
few TRBJ2-3 TRBV27 TRBD1 TGTGCCAGCAGTCCCACAGCGGGACAGGGGAACACAGATACGCAGTATTTT CASSPTAGQGNTDTQYF
NA TRBJ2-4 TRBV28 NA TGTGCCAGCACCCGGGTAGCCAAAAACATTCAGTACTTC CASTRVAKNIQYF
NA TRBJ1-4 TRBV3-1 NA TGTGCCAGCAGCCATCTGAGGGGTGGCGAAAAACTGTTTTTT CASSHLRGGEKLFF
few TRBJ2-6 TRBV7-9 NA TGTGCCAGCAGCTCGGTTACTGGGGCCAACGTCCTGACTTTC CASSSVTGANVLTF
NA TRBJ2-7 TRBV4-3 NA TGCGCCAGCAGCCCCGTCTTAAGCTCCTACAATGAGCAGTACTTC CASSPVLSSYNEQYF
NA TRBJ2-1 TRBV6-5 TRBD2 TGTGCCAGCAGTCCTAGCGGGCGTTACAATGAGCAGTTCTTC CASSPSGRYNEQFF
few TRBJ1-5 TRBV12-3/TRBV12-4 NA TGTGCCAGCAGCCCAGGTCTTGGGCCCCAGCATTTT CASSPGLGPQHF
NA TRBJ1-1 TRBV24-1 NA TGTGCCACCAGTGATAGGAACACTGAAGCTTTCTTT CATSDRNTEAFF
many TRBJ2-3 TRBV20-1 NA TGCAGTGCTACCCCTCTCGAAGGTACTAGCACAGATACGCAGTATTTT CSATPLEGTSTDTQYF
few TRBJ2-3 TRBV12-3/TRBV12-4 NA TGTGCCAGCAGTTTAGCGGCAGGCACAGATACGCAGTATTTT CASSLAAGTDTQYF
NA TRBJ2-3 TRBV9 NA TGTGCCAGCAGCCCCCGGGGCGAGCAGGGGGGCCAGTCAAAAGATACGCAGTATTTT CASSPRGEQGGQSKDTQYF
NA TRBJ2-3 TRBV20-1 TRBD2 TGCAGTGCTAGTTCGGCGCGGGGGTCCACAGATACGCAGTATTTT CSASSARGSTDTQYF
NA TRBJ1-2 TRBV7-2 TRBD1 TGTGCCAGCAGCTTAGCGGGTTCGGACAGGACAAATGGCTACACCTTC CASSLAGSDRTNGYTF
few TRBJ1-4 TRBV27 NA TGTGCCAGCGGCAATCCCCAAGGTGAAAAACTGTTTTTT CASGNPQGEKLFF
NA TRBJ2-1 TRBV27 NA TGTGCCAGCGCTTCGGGGGGCAGCTCCTACAATGAGCAGTTCTTC CASASGGSSYNEQFF
many TRBJ1-1 TRBV27 NA TGTGCCAGCAGTTTTTCTAACACTGAAGCTTTCTTT CASSFSNTEAFF
once TRBJ2-7 TRBV9 TRBD2 TGTGCCAGCAGCGTAGCGGGTGGGAGCGGGGCCTTCGAGCAGTACTTC CASSVAGGSGAFEQYF
NA TRBJ2-7 TRBV7-3 NA TGTGCCAGCGGGTCAGGGAACTACGAGCAGTACTTC CASGSGNYEQYF
NA TRBJ2-7 TRBV6-5 TRBD1 TGTGCCAGCAGGCAGGGACAGCTCTACGAGCAGTACTTC CASRQGQLYEQYF
NA TRBJ2-3 TRBV20-1 NA TGCAGTGGGGAGCGGGGCACAGATACGCAGTATTTT CSGERGTDTQYF
NA TRBJ2-2 TRBV27 TRBD1 TGTGCCAGCAGTGTGACAGGGGGTGATGGCACCGGGGAGCTGTTTTTT CASSVTGGDGTGELFF
many TRBJ2-5 TRBV5-1 NA TGCGCCAGCAGCCCCCTGGCCCAAGAGACCCAGTACTTC CASSPLAQETQYF
few TRBJ2-5 TRBV3-1 TRBD1 TGTGCCAGCAGCCAAAGGGACAGGGAAGGGACCCAGTACTTC CASSQRDREGTQYF
NA TRBJ2-4 TRBV4-2 TRBD1 TGTGCCAGCAGCCCGGAGACAGGGATGAGGTATAGAGAGCAGTACTTC CASSPETGMRYREQYF
few TRBJ1-2 TRBV14 NA TGTGCCAGCAGTCAGAACAGGCTTGGGGGCTACACCTTC CASSQNRLGGYTF
NA TRBJ1-5 TRBV6-6 NA TGTGCCAGCATGTTTAGCAATCAGCCCCAGCATTTT CASMFSNQPQHF